Listed here is a single T cell receptor beta chain. Antigen unknown. This CDR3 is also generated by other DNA sequences in the sample. Some clones are missing from TCRdb's copy, which holds only in-frame ones; the method was immunoSEQ multiplex PCR. The table shows around 2.1 million clones, with around 93% occurring only once. This entry belongs to a study of shared clonotypes between healthy human individuals. The study, taken as a whole, reports: Represented genetic and exposure-history diversity was restricted by having few donors.

V was trimmed by 4 bases and J by 1 base, leaving 8 bases between them. The germline gives CDR1 SQVTM, CDR2 ANQGSEA. The CDR3 runs to 13 residues. Only CD45RO-negative cells positively selected for CCR7 counted as naive CD8 cells, so terminally differentiated effector memory CD45RA+ cells were excluded. This sequence joins TRBV29-1 and TRBJ2-1; no firm D call. The sample taken for sequencing was naive CD8+ T cells from PBMCs. The sequence came from a man aged 18 to 30 in good health. Some clones in this sample may be carry-over from other donors' samples. CDR3 coding DNA: TGCAGCGTTGCCGGACGGTCCTACAATGAGCAGTTCTTC. Encoded protein: CSVAGRSYNEQFF.